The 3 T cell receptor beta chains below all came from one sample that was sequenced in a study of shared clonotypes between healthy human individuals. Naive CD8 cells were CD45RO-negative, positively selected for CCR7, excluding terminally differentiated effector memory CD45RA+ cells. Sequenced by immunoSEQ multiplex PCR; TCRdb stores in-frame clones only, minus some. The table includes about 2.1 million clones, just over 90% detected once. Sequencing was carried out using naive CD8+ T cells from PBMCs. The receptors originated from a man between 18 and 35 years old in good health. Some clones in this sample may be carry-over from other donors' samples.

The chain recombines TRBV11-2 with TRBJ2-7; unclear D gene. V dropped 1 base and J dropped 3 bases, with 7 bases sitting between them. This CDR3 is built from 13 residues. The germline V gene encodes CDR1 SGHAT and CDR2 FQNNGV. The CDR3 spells CASSLGIGYEQYF. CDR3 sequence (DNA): TGTGCCAGCAGCTTAGGAATCGGCTACGAGCAGTACTTC.

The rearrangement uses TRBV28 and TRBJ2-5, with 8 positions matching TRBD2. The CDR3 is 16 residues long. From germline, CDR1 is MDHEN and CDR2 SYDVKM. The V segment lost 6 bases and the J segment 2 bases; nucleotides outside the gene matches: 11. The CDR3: CASSLTSGRLQETQYF. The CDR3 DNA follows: TGTGCCAGCAGCCTCACTAGCGGTAGGCTTCAAGAGACCCAGTACTTC.

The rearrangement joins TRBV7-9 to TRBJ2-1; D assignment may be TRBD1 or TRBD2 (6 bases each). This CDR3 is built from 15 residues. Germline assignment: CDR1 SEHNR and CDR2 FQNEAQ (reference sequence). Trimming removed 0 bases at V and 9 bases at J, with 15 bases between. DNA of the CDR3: TGTGCCAGCAGCTTAGCAGGGGGGTTGGCGGGTGAGCAGTTCTTC. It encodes CASSLAGGLAGEQFF.